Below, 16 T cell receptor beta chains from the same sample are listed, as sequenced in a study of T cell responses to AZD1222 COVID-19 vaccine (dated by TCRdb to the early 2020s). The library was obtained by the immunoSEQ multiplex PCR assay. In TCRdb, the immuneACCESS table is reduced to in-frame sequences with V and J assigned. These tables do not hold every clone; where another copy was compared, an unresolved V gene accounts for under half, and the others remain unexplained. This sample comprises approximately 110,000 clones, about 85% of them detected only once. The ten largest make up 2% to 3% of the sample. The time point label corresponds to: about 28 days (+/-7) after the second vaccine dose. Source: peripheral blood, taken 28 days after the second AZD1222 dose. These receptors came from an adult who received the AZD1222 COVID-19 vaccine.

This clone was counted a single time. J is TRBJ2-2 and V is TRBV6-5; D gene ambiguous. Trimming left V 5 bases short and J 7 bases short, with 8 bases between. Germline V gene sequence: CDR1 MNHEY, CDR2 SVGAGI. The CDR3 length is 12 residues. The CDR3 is CASSRSVGELFF. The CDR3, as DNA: TGTGCCAGCAGTAGGAGTGTCGGGGAGCTGTTTTTT.

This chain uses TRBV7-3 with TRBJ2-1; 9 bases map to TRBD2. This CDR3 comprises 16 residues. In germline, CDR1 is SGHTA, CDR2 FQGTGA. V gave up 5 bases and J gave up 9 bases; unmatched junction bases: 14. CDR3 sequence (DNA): TGTGCCAGCAGCCGTATGCCGGGACTAGCTCGTGGTGAGCAGTTCTTC. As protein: CASSRMPGLARGEQFF.

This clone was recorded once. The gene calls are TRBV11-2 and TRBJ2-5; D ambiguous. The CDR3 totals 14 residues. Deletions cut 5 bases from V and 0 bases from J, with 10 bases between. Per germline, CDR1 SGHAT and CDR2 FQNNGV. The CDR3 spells CASSKRRYQETQYF. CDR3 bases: TGTGCCAGCAGCAAACGAAGGTACCAAGAGACCCAGTACTTC.

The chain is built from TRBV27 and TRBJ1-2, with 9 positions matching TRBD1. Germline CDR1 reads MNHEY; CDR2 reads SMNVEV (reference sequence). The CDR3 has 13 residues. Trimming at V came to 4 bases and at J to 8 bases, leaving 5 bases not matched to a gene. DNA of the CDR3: TGTGCCAGCAGTTCGGGGACAGGGCCGGGCTACACCTTC. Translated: CASSSGTGPGYTF.

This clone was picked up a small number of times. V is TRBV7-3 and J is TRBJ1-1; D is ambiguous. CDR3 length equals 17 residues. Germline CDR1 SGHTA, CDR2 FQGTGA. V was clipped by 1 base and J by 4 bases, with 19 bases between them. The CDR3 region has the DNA TGTGCCAGCAGCTTAAGCGGGCGTCGGGGTCGCTTCACTGAAGCTTTCTTT. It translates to CASSLSGRRGRFTEAFF.

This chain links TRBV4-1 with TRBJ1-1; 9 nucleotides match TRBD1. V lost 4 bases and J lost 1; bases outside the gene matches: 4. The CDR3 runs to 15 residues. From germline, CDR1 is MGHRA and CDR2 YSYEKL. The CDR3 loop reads CASSPSGQGNTEAFF. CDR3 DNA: TGCGCCAGCAGCCCGTCGGGACAGGGGAACACTGAAGCTTTCTTT.

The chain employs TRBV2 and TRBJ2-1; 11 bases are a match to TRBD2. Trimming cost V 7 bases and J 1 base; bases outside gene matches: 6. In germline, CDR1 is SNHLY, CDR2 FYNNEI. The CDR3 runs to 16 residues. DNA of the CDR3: TGTGCCAGCACACCCCTAGCGGGGGGATCCTACAATGAGCAGTTCTTC. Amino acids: CASTPLAGGSYNEQFF.

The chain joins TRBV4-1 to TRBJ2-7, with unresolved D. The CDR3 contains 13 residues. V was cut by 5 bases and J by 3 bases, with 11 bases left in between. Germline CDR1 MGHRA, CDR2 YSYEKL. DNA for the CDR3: TGCGCCAGCAGCTGGGAACTAAGCTACGAGCAGTACTTC. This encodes CASSWELSYEQYF.

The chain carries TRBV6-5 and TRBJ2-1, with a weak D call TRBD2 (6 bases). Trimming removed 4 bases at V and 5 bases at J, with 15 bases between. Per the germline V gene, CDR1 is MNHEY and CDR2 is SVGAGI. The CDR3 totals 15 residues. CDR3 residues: CASSFTGTLNNEQFF. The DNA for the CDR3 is TGTGCCAGCAGTTTTACCGGGACTTTAAACAATGAGCAGTTCTTC.

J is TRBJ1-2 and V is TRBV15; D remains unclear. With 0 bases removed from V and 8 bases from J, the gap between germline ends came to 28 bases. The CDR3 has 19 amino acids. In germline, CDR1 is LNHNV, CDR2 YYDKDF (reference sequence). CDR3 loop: CATSRDRGSVDSGRRGYTF. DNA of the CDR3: TGTGCCACCAGCAGAGATCGTGGCTCGGTCGATTCAGGCCGCCGGGGCTACACCTTC.

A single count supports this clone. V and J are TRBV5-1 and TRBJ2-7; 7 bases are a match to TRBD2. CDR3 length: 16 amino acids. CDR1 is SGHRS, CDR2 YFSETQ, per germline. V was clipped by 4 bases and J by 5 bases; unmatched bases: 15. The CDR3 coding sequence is TGCGCCAGCAGCCCGGCTAGATTGGCGGGAGTAAACGAGCAGTACTTC. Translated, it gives CASSPARLAGVNEQYF.

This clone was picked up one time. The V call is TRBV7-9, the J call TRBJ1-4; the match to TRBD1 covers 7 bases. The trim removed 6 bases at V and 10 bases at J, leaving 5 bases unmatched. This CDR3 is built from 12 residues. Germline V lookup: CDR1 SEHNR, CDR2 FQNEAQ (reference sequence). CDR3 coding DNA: TGTGCCAGCAGTTCCACAGGGGTAAAACTGTTTTTT. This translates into CASSSTGVKLFF.

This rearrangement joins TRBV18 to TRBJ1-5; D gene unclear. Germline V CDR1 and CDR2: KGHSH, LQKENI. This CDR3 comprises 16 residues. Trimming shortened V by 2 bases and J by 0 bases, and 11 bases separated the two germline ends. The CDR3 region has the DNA TGTGCCAGCTCACCATCCAGTCTCAATAGCAATCAGCCCCAGCATTTT. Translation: CASSPSSLNSNQPQHF.

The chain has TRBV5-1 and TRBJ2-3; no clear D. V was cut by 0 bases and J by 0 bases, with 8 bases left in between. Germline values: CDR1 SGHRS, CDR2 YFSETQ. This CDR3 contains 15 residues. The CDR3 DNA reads TGCGCCAGCAGCTTGGGGCCTACCAGCACAGATACGCAGTATTTT. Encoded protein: CASSLGPTSTDTQYF.

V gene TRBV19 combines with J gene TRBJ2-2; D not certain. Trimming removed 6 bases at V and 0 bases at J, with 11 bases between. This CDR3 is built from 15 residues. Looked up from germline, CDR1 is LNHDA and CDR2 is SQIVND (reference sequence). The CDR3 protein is CASRVSGTNTGELFF. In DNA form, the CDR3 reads TGTGCCAGTAGGGTTTCAGGTACGAACACCGGGGAGCTGTTTTTT.

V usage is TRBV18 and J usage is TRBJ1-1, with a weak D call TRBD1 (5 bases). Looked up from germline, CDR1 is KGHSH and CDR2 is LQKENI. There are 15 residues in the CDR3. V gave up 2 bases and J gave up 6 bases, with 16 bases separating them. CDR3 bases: TGTGCCAGCTCACCATTCGCCAGGGATAGCGCTGAAGCTTTCTTT. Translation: CASSPFARDSAEAFF.